A single TCR beta chain is shown here with its context. Its target is not known. CDR3 length: 15 residues. V lost 5 bases and J 5 bases, leaving 18 bases between the germline ends. Germline CDR1 SEHNR, CDR2 FQNEAQ (reference sequence). Thyroid ultrasound, orbital computed tomography, clinical symptoms, and serum thyroxine and TRAb underpinned diagnoses. The data stem from a study of T cells in Graves' hyperthyroidism and ophthalmopathy. Study findings and constraints: Stable hyperthyroidism was told apart from ophthalmopathy by a model built on 13 V-J features. Ophthalmopathy, as predicted by the model, came a median 6.5 months after the prediction.

Template material for amplifying TCR beta CDR3 regions consisted of RNA transcripts. A set of HTBI primers served as the primers for a first-round RT-PCR of the TCR CDR3. TCRdb independently ran MiXCR on the multiplex PCR reads; one entry per CDR3 protein. The sample has about 560,000 distinct CDR3 sequences; around 15% are singletons. The chain joins TRBV7-9 to TRBJ1-1; D might be TRBD1 (6 bases). The origin of this receptor is a woman aged 18-29 years with Graves' hyperthyroidism. The sequenced sample consisted of blood. CDR3 nucleotide sequence: TGTGCCAGCAGCATACCTCCGGGACAACGGACTGAAGCTTTCTTT. It encodes CASSIPPGQRTEAFF.